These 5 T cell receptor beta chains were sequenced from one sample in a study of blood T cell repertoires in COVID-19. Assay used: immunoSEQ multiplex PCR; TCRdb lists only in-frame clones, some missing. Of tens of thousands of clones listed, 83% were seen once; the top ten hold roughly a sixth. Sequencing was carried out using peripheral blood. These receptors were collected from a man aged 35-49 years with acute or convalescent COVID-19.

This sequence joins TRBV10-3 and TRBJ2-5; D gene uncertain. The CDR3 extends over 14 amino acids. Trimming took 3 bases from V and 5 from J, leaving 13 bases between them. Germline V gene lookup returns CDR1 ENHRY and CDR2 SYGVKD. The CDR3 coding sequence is TGTGCCATCAGTGATAAGGCGGAGAGGGAGACCCAGTACTTC. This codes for CAISDKAERETQYF.

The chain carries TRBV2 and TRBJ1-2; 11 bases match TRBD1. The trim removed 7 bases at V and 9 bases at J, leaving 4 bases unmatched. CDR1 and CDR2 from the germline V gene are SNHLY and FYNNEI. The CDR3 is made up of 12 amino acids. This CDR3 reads CASTGTGGRYTF. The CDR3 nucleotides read TGTGCCAGCACGGGGACAGGGGGACGCTACACCTTC. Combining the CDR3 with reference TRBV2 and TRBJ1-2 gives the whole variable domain EPEVTQTPSHQVTQMGQEVILRCVPISNHLYFYWYRQILGQKVEFLVSFYNNEISEKSEIFDDQFSVERPDGSNFTLKIRSTKLEDSAMYFCASTGTGGRYTFGSGTRLTVV.

The CDR3 loop is CASSHDPSGDYNEQFF. Here the CDR3 DNA reads TGCGCCAGCAGCCATGACCCCAGCGGGGACTACAATGAGCAGTTCTTC. The J gene is TRBJ2-1, the V gene TRBV4-1; the match to TRBD2 covers 7 bases. The ends lost 3 bases at V and 3 bases at J; junction bases unmatched: 8. The CDR3 consists of 16 residues. The germline V gene has CDR1 MGHRA and CDR2 YSYEKL.

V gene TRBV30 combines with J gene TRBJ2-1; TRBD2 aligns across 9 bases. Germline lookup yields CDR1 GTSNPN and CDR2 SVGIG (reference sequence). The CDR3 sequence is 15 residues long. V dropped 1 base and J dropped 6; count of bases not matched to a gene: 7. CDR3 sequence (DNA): TGTGCCTGGAGTGGGGCTAGCGGGGTCGGCAATGAGCAGTTCTTC. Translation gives CAWSGASGVGNEQFF.

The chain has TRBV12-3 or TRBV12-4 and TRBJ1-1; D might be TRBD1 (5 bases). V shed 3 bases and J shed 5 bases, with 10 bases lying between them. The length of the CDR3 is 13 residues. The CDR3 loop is CASSFWGGTEAFF. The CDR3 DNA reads TGTGCCAGCAGTTTCTGGGGGGGGACTGAAGCTTTCTTT.